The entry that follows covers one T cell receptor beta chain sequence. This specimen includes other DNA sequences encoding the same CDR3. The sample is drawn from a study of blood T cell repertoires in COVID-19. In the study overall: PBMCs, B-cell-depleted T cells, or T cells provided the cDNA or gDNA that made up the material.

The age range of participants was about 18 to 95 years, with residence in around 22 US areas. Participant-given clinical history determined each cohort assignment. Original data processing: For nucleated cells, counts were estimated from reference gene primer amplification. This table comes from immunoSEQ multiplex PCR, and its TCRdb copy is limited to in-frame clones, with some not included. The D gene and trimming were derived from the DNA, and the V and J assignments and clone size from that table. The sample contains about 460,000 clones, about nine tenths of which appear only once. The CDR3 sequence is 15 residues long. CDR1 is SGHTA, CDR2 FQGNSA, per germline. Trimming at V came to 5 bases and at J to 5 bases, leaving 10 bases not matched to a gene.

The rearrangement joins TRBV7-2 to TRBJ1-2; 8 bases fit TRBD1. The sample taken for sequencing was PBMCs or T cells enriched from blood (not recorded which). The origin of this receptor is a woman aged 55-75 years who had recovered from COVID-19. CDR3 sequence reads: CASSPRGLVSYGYTF. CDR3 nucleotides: TGTGCCAGCAGCCCCAGGGGGCTGGTTTCTTATGGCTACACCTTC.